The next 28 T cell receptor beta chains were all read from a single sample in a study of Ad26.COV2.S vaccination and SARS-CoV-2 variants. TCRdb keeps only in-frame clones here, not all; method: immunoSEQ multiplex PCR. The data show roughly 700,000 clones, about 90% seen once. The sample's treatment: around 19 received Ad26.COV2.S at low or high dose, single or two shots; a few received placebo; per-sample allocation not given. Day 63 after the first injection of vaccine or placebo was the sampling time. Sequenced material: peripheral blood, taken in a trial of Ad26.COV2.S vaccine versus placebo. The receptors were gathered from a person aged 18-60 years who received the Ad26.COV2.S COVID-19 vaccine or a placebo.

The chain combines TRBV2 with TRBJ1-5, with D maybe TRBD1 (5 bases). V was trimmed by 4 bases and J by 3 bases, leaving 10 bases between them. Germline values: CDR1 SNHLY, CDR2 FYNNEI. This CDR3 is built from 14 residues. This CDR3 reads CASSGGRDNQPQHF. The DNA of the CDR3 is TGTGCCAGCAGTGGGGGCAGGGACAATCAGCCCCAGCATTTT.

This chain connects TRBV7-3 to TRBJ2-1, with 7 bases matching TRBD2. CDR1 SGHTA and CDR2 FQGTGA come from the germline V gene. The CDR3 totals 14 residues. J lost 2 bases, V lost 5 bases, and 3 bases had no gene match. Written as DNA, the CDR3 is TGTGCCAGCAGCCCCCGGGGGGCCTACAATGAGCAGTTCTTC. It specifies CASSPRGAYNEQFF.

The chain uses TRBV18 and TRBJ2-1, with D unresolved. Trimming pared 3 bases from V and 1 base from J, leaving 7 bases between. In germline, CDR1 is KGHSH, CDR2 LQKENI. The CDR3 sequence is 14 residues long. The chain's CDR3 is CASSPLESYNEQFF. The DNA for the CDR3 is TGTGCCAGCTCACCTCTGGAATCCTACAATGAGCAGTTCTTC.

V is TRBV18 and J is TRBJ1-1, with 11 bases fitting TRBD1. The junction had 3 bases not matched to a gene; V was cut back by 3 bases and J by 0 bases. The CDR3 has 16 amino acids. Per the germline V gene, CDR1 is KGHSH and CDR2 is LQKENI. CDR3 region: CASSPRTGGMNTEAFF. As DNA, the CDR3 is TGTGCCAGCTCACCCCGGACAGGGGGCATGAACACTGAAGCTTTCTTT.

As concerns this clone: The same CDR3 also results from other DNA sequences found in this sample. The V call is TRBV3-1 (or the pseudogene TRBV3-2), the J call TRBJ1-5, with no clear D. V was clipped by 0 bases and J by 7 bases, with 7 bases between them. Germline lookup yields CDR1 LGHDT and CDR2 YNNKEL (reference sequence). CDR3 size: 13 residues. Here the CDR3 reads CASSQDPGQPQHF. CDR3 bases: TGTGCCAGCAGCCAAGATCCGGGCCAGCCCCAGCATTTT.

The rearrangement links TRBV25-1 to TRBJ1-2, with 10 bases aligning to TRBD1. V was pared by 2 bases and J by 3 bases, with 6 bases of the junction left unmatched. This CDR3 spans 16 amino acids. The V gene's germline CDR1 is MGHDK and CDR2 SYGVNS. The CDR3: CASSENRDRGYYGYTF. CDR3 DNA: TGTGCCAGCAGTGAAAACCGGGACAGGGGATACTATGGCTACACCTTC.

The chain carries TRBV27 and TRBJ2-2; D is perhaps TRBD1 (6 bases). V was pared by 3 bases and J by 9 bases, with 14 bases between. CDR3 length: 14 amino acids. Germline CDR1 reads MNHEY; CDR2 reads SMNVEV (reference sequence). CDR3 amino acids: CASSFRGTGWELFF. The CDR3 DNA reads TGTGCCAGCAGTTTTAGGGGGACGGGGTGGGAGCTGTTTTTT.

CDR3 region: CASSEVLPRGTGELFF. As DNA, the CDR3 is TGTGCCAGCAGTGAAGTACTGCCCCGTGGCACCGGGGAGCTGTTTTTT. The chain links TRBV2 to TRBJ2-2; no clear D gene. CDR3 length equals 16 residues. The germline V and J ends were trimmed by 1 base and 4 bases, with 13 bases remaining between them. Looked up from germline, CDR1 is SNHLY and CDR2 is FYNNEI. Variable domain in full (rest from reference TRBV2 and TRBJ2-2): EPEVTQTPSHQVTQMGQEVILRCVPISNHLYFYWYRQILGQKVEFLVSFYNNEISEKSEIFDDQFSVERPDGSNFTLKIRSTKLEDSAMYFCASSEVLPRGTGELFFGEGSRLTVL.

The chain links TRBV11-2 to TRBJ1-4; TRBD1 might be the D (6 bases). The V end lost 0 bases, the J end lost 0 bases, and 11 bases lay between the germline ends. Germline V gives CDR1 SGHAT, CDR2 FQNNGV. The length of the CDR3 is 17 residues. CDR3: CASSLDWGGPTNEKLFF. The CDR3 region has the DNA TGTGCCAGCAGCTTAGATTGGGGGGGCCCAACTAATGAAAAACTGTTTTTT.

The gene calls are TRBV19 and TRBJ2-7; 8 positions match TRBD1. Germline V CDR1 and CDR2: LNHDA, SQIVND (reference sequence). There are 14 residues in the CDR3. Unmatched junction bases numbered 2, after V lost 1 base and J lost 3 bases. The CDR3 DNA is TGTGCCAGTAGTATAGGGGGGACAGGCTACGAGCAGTACTTC. It codes for CASSIGGTGYEQYF.

This sequence joins TRBV3-1 (or the pseudogene TRBV3-2) and TRBJ2-1, with a weak D call TRBD2 (6 bases). The germline V gene has CDR1 LGHDT and CDR2 YNNKEL (reference sequence). Trimming left V 1 base short and J 0 bases short, with 13 bases between. CDR3 length: 17 residues. CDR3 region: CASSQVFRESSYNEQFF. The CDR3 DNA is TGTGCCAGCAGCCAAGTTTTCCGGGAGAGCTCCTACAATGAGCAGTTCTTC.

The CDR3 nucleotides read TGTGCCAGCAGTTGGGGTGCAGGGCGGGGCAATGAGCAGTTCTTC. Translated: CASSWGAGRGNEQFF. This rearrangement joins TRBV6-2 or TRBV6-3 to TRBJ2-1, with D possibly matching TRBD2 (6 bases). This CDR3 is 15 amino acids long. CDR1 MNHEY and CDR2 SVGEGT come from the germline V gene. V lost 4 bases and J 6 bases, leaving 16 bases between the germline ends.

This chain links TRBV10-3 with TRBJ2-1; 9 bases map to TRBD2. This CDR3 comprises 16 residues. The trim removed 3 bases at V and 8 bases at J, leaving 11 bases unmatched. Germline lookup yields CDR1 ENHRY and CDR2 SYGVKD. DNA for the CDR3: TGTGCCATCAGTGATCCGGGGGCTAGCGGGGTCCATGAGCAGTTCTTC. Its translation: CAISDPGASGVHEQFF.

The J gene is TRBJ1-1, the V gene TRBV3-1 (or the pseudogene TRBV3-2); TRBD1 might be the D (6 bases). CDR3 size: 13 residues. The germline CDR1 and CDR2 sequences are LGHDT and YNNKEL (reference sequence). V shed 6 bases and J shed 6 bases, with 14 bases lying between them. This CDR3 reads CASREQGSPEAFF. CDR3 nucleotide sequence: TGTGCCAGCAGGGAACAGGGCTCGCCTGAAGCTTTCTTT.

The rearrangement uses TRBV6-6 and TRBJ1-5; D is undetermined. The CDR3 totals 14 residues. Between the trimmed V and J ends, which lost 2 bases and 7 bases, there was a span of 12 bases. Germline lookup yields CDR1 MNHNY and CDR2 SVGAGI (reference sequence). The CDR3 nucleotides read TGTGCCAGCAGTTACCTGTTGGGTGGGCAGCCCCAGCATTTT. Translated, it gives CASSYLLGGQPQHF.

The CDR3, as DNA: TGTGCCAGCTCACCGCTTTACAATCAGCCCCAGCATTTT. Residues: CASSPLYNQPQHF. V gene TRBV18 combines with J gene TRBJ1-5; D call uncertain. Germline V gives CDR1 KGHSH, CDR2 LQKENI. Trimming pared 3 bases from V and 3 bases from J, leaving 6 bases between. This CDR3 is 13 amino acids long.

This clone was observed once. The rearrangement uses TRBV6-5 and TRBJ1-2; D may be TRBD1 (5 bases). Germline CDR1 is MNHEY and CDR2 is SVGAGI. The CDR3 totals 15 residues. V lost 6 bases, J lost 2 bases, and 16 bases lay in between. The DNA of the CDR3 is TGTGCCAGCAGCTCAACACAGGCCCGGAACTATGGCTACACCTTC. It is translated as CASSSTQARNYGYTF.

This clone was observed a single time. This rearrangement joins TRBV18 to TRBJ1-4; no definite D call. V lost 3 bases and J 4 bases, leaving 9 bases between the germline ends. Germline V lookup: CDR1 KGHSH, CDR2 LQKENI. CDR3 length: 14 residues. CDR3 residues: CASSPGWGNEKLFF. For the CDR3, the DNA is TGTGCCAGCTCACCGGGCTGGGGTAATGAAAAACTGTTTTTT. Variable domain in full (rest from reference TRBV18 and TRBJ1-4): NAGVMQNPRHLVRRRGQEARLRCSPMKGHSHVYWYRQLPEEGLKFMVYLQKENIIDESGMPKERFSAEFPKEGPSILRIQQVVRGDSAAYFCASSPGWGNEKLFFGSGTQLSVL.

The J gene is TRBJ1-5, the V gene TRBV11-2; tentatively, D is TRBD1 (5 bases). CDR3 size: 15 residues. CDR1 SGHAT and CDR2 FQNNGV come from the germline V gene. The V end was cut by 3 bases, the J end by 0 bases, with 9 bases between. The chain's CDR3 is CASSFRGDSNQPQHF. CDR3 nucleotide sequence: TGTGCCAGCAGCTTCCGGGGGGATAGCAATCAGCCCCAGCATTTT. Using reference TRBV11-2 and TRBJ1-5 for the parts outside the CDR3, the full variable domain is EAGVAQSPRYKIIEKRQSVAFWCNPISGHATLYWYQQILGQGPKLLIQFQNNGVVDDSQLPKDRFSAERLKGVDSTLKIQPAKLEDSAVYLCASSFRGDSNQPQHFGDGTRLSIL.

CDR3 sequence: CASSARDRSYEQYF. The CDR3 DNA reads as TGTGCCAGCAGCGCCCGGGACAGATCCTACGAGCAGTACTTC. This rearrangement joins TRBV2 to TRBJ2-7; 7 bases map to TRBD1. Trimming took 6 bases from V and 1 from J; bases not matched to a gene: 6. Germline loops: CDR1 SNHLY, CDR2 FYNNEI. The CDR3 consists of 14 residues.

This chain uses TRBV7-9 with TRBJ2-5; D is perhaps TRBD2 (5 bases). There are 16 residues in the CDR3. The V end was cut by 6 bases, the J end by 4 bases, with 21 bases between. Germline lookup yields CDR1 SEHNR and CDR2 FQNEAQ (reference sequence). The CDR3 reads CASSFAQLGRGETQYF. The CDR3, as DNA: TGTGCCAGCAGTTTCGCACAGCTGGGTCGGGGAGAGACCCAGTACTTC.

The V call is TRBV10-2, the J call TRBJ1-1, with TRBD1 as a possible D gene (6 bases). The CDR3 is made up of 12 amino acids. V lost 6 bases to trimming and J lost 5 bases, with 10 bases between them. CDR1 WSHSY and CDR2 SAAADI come from the germline V gene. For the CDR3, the DNA is TGCGCCAGCAGGGTACAGGGTACTGAAGCTTTCTTT. Translation gives CASRVQGTEAFF.

J is TRBJ2-5 and V is TRBV27, with a tentative D call TRBD1 (5 bases). In germline, CDR1 is MNHEY, CDR2 SMNVEV (reference sequence). The ends were cut back, 3 bases at V and 5 bases at J, with 7 bases in the middle. CDR3 length equals 12 residues. The CDR3 sequence: CASSLKGETQYF. The CDR3 DNA follows: TGTGCCAGCAGTTTGAAGGGGGAGACCCAGTACTTC.

This clone appeared a single time. The chain couples TRBV7-9 to TRBJ1-1; D is unresolved. V was cut by 5 bases and J by 4 bases, with 11 bases left in between. From germline, CDR1 is SEHNR and CDR2 FQNEAQ (reference sequence). CDR3 size: 13 residues. CDR3: CASSMIHGTEAFF. DNA of the CDR3: TGTGCCAGCAGCATGATCCACGGCACTGAAGCTTTCTTT.

The chain recombines TRBV19 with TRBJ2-7; TRBD1 matches at 8 bases. CDR3 size: 14 residues. Germline trimming cut 5 bases from V and 9 bases from J; bases unmatched to any gene: 12. Germline assignment: CDR1 LNHDA and CDR2 SQIVND (reference sequence). CDR3 sequence reads: CASSAGQGGLWQYF. CDR3 nucleotide sequence: TGTGCCAGTAGTGCCGGACAGGGAGGCCTATGGCAGTACTTC.

J is TRBJ2-7 and V is TRBV19; 9 positions match TRBD1. The junction had 9 bases not matched to a gene; V was cut back by 5 bases and J by 4 bases. This CDR3 is built from 15 residues. Germline CDR1 and CDR2: LNHDA and SQIVND (reference sequence). DNA of the CDR3: TGTGCCAGTAGTTCAGTTCCGGGACAGGGTTACGAGCAGTACTTC. Protein: CASSSVPGQGYEQYF.

The chain employs TRBV27 and TRBJ2-7; 7 nucleotides line up with TRBD2. With V trimmed by 6 bases and J by 4 bases, 9 bases remained unmatched. This CDR3 region has 14 residues. Germline CDR1 MNHEY, CDR2 SMNVEV (reference sequence). The chain's CDR3 is CASSPGLVKYEQYF. CDR3 bases: TGTGCCAGCAGCCCCGGACTAGTAAAGTACGAGCAGTACTTC.

This clone was seen once. The chain carries TRBV30 and TRBJ1-5, with a tentative D call TRBD1 (5 bases). The germline gives CDR1 GTSNPN, CDR2 SVGIG (reference sequence). The CDR3 runs to 13 residues. Trimming took 4 bases from V and 4 from J, leaving 11 bases between them. Written as DNA, the CDR3 is TGTGCCTGGAATGGGGGGAGGAATCAGCCCCAGCATTTT. This sequence encodes CAWNGGRNQPQHF.